These 26 T cell receptor beta chains were sequenced from one sample in a study of cytomegalovirus exposure and HLA in healthy donors. Use of 60 Vbeta and 13 Jbeta primers characterized the PCR. Clones were read by immunoSEQ multiplex PCR, and TCRdb kept only the in-frame ones, dropping some. There are over 110,000 clones in the sample; around 72% occur only once, and around 1.2% lies in the top ten. Sequencing used PBMCs. The receptors come from a woman aged 40-49 years in good health and CMV-seronegative.

This sequence joins TRBV9 and TRBJ2-1; 7 positions match TRBD2. Germline trimming cut 9 bases from V and 3 bases from J; bases unmatched to any gene: 9. Looked up from germline, CDR1 is SGDLS and CDR2 is YYNGEE. The CDR3 is made up of 14 amino acids. CDR3 bases: TGTGCCACCTCGCTGGGGGGGGACTACAATGAGCAGTTCTTC. Protein: CATSLGGDYNEQFF. Full variable domain (remainder filled in from reference TRBV9 and TRBJ2-1): DSGVTQTPKHLITATGQRVTLRCSPRSGDLSVYWYQQSLDQGLQFLIQYYNGEERAKGNILERFSAQQFPDLHSELNLSSLELGDSALYFCATSLGGDYNEQFFGPGTRLTVL.

CDR3 bases: TGTGCCAGCAGTTACTCGGGACTCCCGTACGAGCAGTACTTC. The encoded protein is CASSYSGLPYEQYF. The chain has TRBV6-5 and TRBJ2-7, with TRBD2 as a possible D gene (6 bases). V lost 0 bases to trimming and J lost 4 bases, with 10 bases between them. Germline V CDR1 and CDR2: MNHEY, SVGAGI. This CDR3 contains 14 residues.

A few counts support this clone. The CDR3 loop is CASSLLTGDNGYTF. The CDR3 nucleotides read TGTGCCAGCAGCCTGTTAACAGGGGATAACGGCTACACCTTC. The chain couples TRBV5-6 to TRBJ1-2; 7 nucleotides align to TRBD1. CDR3 length: 14 residues. In germline, CDR1 is SGHDT, CDR2 YYEEEE. V lost 4 bases to trimming and J lost 8 bases; unmatched junction nucleotides: 11.

The table lists this clone with a few counts. The rearrangement uses TRBV5-1 and TRBJ1-4; 11 nucleotides line up with TRBD1. V was clipped by 4 bases and J by 8 bases; unmatched bases: 7. Germline loops: CDR1 SGHRS, CDR2 YFSETQ. The CDR3 is 15 amino acids. This CDR3 is CASSTDRGPGEKLFF. The CDR3, as DNA: TGCGCCAGCAGCACGGACAGGGGGCCAGGGGAAAAACTGTTTTTT.

The V and J genes are TRBV19 and TRBJ1-3; 7 nucleotides align to TRBD1. This CDR3 has 20 residues. Germline V lookup: CDR1 LNHDA, CDR2 SQIVND (reference sequence). Trimming took 4 bases from V and 0 from J; bases not matched to a gene: 18. Here the CDR3 reads CASSTHLDRDNSRSGNTIYF. CDR3 in DNA: TGTGCCAGTAGTACCCACCTCGACAGGGATAATAGTCGCTCTGGAAACACCATATATTTT.

This chain links TRBV10-1 with TRBJ2-2; D is unclear. This CDR3 is 13 amino acids long. Trimming stripped 3 bases from V and 4 bases from J, with 6 bases between. CDR1 is WNHNN, CDR2 SYGVQD, per germline (reference sequence). This CDR3 reads CASSDVSTGELFF. Here the CDR3 DNA reads TGCGCCAGCAGTGATGTCAGCACCGGGGAGCTGTTTTTT.

The chain links TRBV5-1 to TRBJ2-5; D remains ambiguous. This CDR3 has 14 residues. In germline, CDR1 is SGHRS, CDR2 YFSETQ. The V and J ends lost 0 bases and 2 bases respectively, with 8 bases between them. The CDR3 loop is CASSLVSLQETQYF. CDR3 sequence (DNA): TGCGCCAGCAGCTTGGTTTCCTTACAAGAGACCCAGTACTTC. Combining the CDR3 with reference TRBV5-1 and TRBJ2-5 gives the whole variable domain KAGVTQTPRYLIKTRGQQVTLSCSPISGHRSVSWYQQTPGQGLQFLFEYFSETQRNKGNFPGRFSGRQFSNSRSEMNVSTLELGDSALYLCASSLVSLQETQYFGPGTRLLVL.

This chain links TRBV7-2 with TRBJ1-1; 7 bases agree with TRBD1. After removal of 1 base from V and 3 bases from J, the junction contained 5 bases not matched to a gene. CDR1 and CDR2 (germline): SGHTA, FQGNSA. The CDR3 has 15 amino acids. CDR3 residues: CASSLVGRGDTEAFF. CDR3 sequence (DNA): TGTGCCAGCAGCTTAGTAGGCAGGGGGGACACTGAAGCTTTCTTT.

The chain recombines TRBV5-6 with TRBJ2-5, with 9 bases that match TRBD1. The germline V gene encodes CDR1 SGHDT and CDR2 YYEEEE. J gave up 5 bases and V 0 bases, and 2 bases lay outside the gene matches. The CDR3 is made up of 14 amino acids. Written as DNA, the CDR3 is TGTGCCAGCAGCTTGGCGACAGGGGGGGAGACCCAGTACTTC. Its protein is CASSLATGGETQYF.

This rearrangement joins TRBV25-1 to TRBJ2-5; weak D call: TRBD1 (6 bases). The V gene lost 3 bases and the J gene lost 5 bases, with 19 bases spanning the gap. The CDR3 length is 16 residues. Germline lookup yields CDR1 MGHDK and CDR2 SYGVNS. The CDR3: CASSDQTGKRGETQYF. The CDR3 DNA reads TGTGCCAGCAGTGACCAGACAGGCAAAAGAGGGGAGACCCAGTACTTC.

This clone appeared a few times. The V call is TRBV6-5, the J call TRBJ1-5; 8 bases fit TRBD1. The CDR3 totals 13 residues. CDR1 MNHEY and CDR2 SVGAGI come from the germline V gene. V was clipped by 2 bases and J by 6 bases; unmatched bases: 0. CDR3 loop: CASSYGQGQPQHF. CDR3 in DNA: TGTGCCAGCAGTTACGGACAGGGTCAGCCCCAGCATTTT.

Details on this clone: Sequence at one end of the junction differs from germline and may be a read error. The J gene is TRBJ1-2, the V gene TRBV11-2; 7 bases match TRBD1. The CDR3 totals 14 residues. Per germline, CDR1 SGHAT and CDR2 FQNNGV. The CDR3 sequence: CASSPILTGKYGAF. The DNA for the CDR3 is TGTGCCAGCAGTCCTATCCTGACAGGGAAGTATGGCGCCTTC.

The gene calls are TRBV7-2 and TRBJ2-3; TRBD2 is a possible D gene (5 bases). The CDR3 is made up of 15 amino acids. Trimming removed 6 bases at V and 1 base at J, with 14 bases between. The germline CDR1 and CDR2 sequences are SGHTA and FQGNSA. CDR3 sequence reads: CASRKAVHGTDTQYF. The CDR3 DNA is TGTGCCAGCAGAAAAGCGGTGCACGGCACAGATACGCAGTATTTT.

CDR3 protein: CASSQGDRGLYEQYF. The CDR3 DNA reads TGTGCCAGCAGCCAAGGGGACAGGGGGCTCTACGAGCAGTACTTC. This chain joins TRBV14 and TRBJ2-7; the match to TRBD1 covers 12 bases. Trimming removed 1 base from V and 3 bases from J; junction bases left unmatched: 1. CDR3 length: 15 amino acids. Germline-derived CDR1 and CDR2 are SGHDN and FVKESK.

The chain joins TRBV7-9 to TRBJ2-5; tentative D call: TRBD1 (6 bases). Germline lookup yields CDR1 SEHNR and CDR2 FQNEAQ (reference sequence). The CDR3 consists of 12 residues. V lost 4 bases to trimming and J lost 5 bases, with 8 bases between them. CDR3 sequence: CASSYRVETQYF. CDR3 DNA sequence: TGTGCCAGCAGCTACAGGGTCGAGACCCAGTACTTC.

V and J are TRBV7-9 and TRBJ1-1; no definite D call. Germline V gene data show CDR1 as SEHNR and CDR2 as FQNEAQ (reference sequence). The CDR3 runs 13 residues. V lost 1 base to trimming and J lost 7 bases, with 10 bases between them. This chain's CDR3 is CASSLGARFEAFF. The CDR3 DNA reads as TGTGCCAGCAGCTTAGGGGCCCGCTTTGAAGCTTTCTTT.

This clone was observed many times. The genes are TRBV28 and TRBJ2-2; 10 bases align to TRBD1. The length of the CDR3 is 15 residues. Losses at the gene ends were 4 bases for V and 3 bases for J; bases not matched to a gene: 2. Germline CDR1 is MDHEN and CDR2 is SYDVKM. For the CDR3, the DNA is TGTGCCAGCAGTTCCGGACAGGGGGACACCGGGGAGCTGTTTTTT. Translating gives CASSSGQGDTGELFF.

The gene calls are TRBV2 and TRBJ1-2, with D possibly TRBD1 on 5 matching bases. Germline V gene sequence: CDR1 SNHLY, CDR2 FYNNEI. The CDR3 covers 13 residues. V was pared by 5 bases and J by 3 bases, with 10 bases between. The CDR3: CASSPDSHYGYTF. The CDR3 coding sequence is TGTGCCAGCAGTCCCGACAGCCACTATGGCTACACCTTC.

The chain employs TRBV13 and TRBJ2-1, with D perhaps matching TRBD1 (5 bases). Trimming removed 2 bases from V and 1 base from J, with 15 bases in between. This CDR3 has 17 amino acids. The germline V gene has CDR1 PRHDT and CDR2 FYEKMQ (reference sequence). CDR3 DNA: TGTGCCAGCAGCTTATTAGTAAGGGGTAAATCCTACAATGAGCAGTTCTTC. As protein: CASSLLVRGKSYNEQFF.

There are a few counts of this clone. Germline is not matched at one junction end, which may reflect a read error. The genes are TRBV20-1 and TRBJ2-5; 8 bases align to TRBD2. This CDR3 has 11 amino acids. Germline loops: CDR1 DFQATT, CDR2 SNEGSKA (reference sequence). CDR3 residues: CSGRLAETQYF. CDR3 DNA: TGCAGTGGTAGACTAGCGGAGACCCAGTACTTC.

A single count supports this clone. At the DNA level, this CDR3 is encoded by other sequences in the same sample as well. CDR3: CAISESPDEKLFF. In DNA, the CDR3 is TGTGCCATCAGTGAGTCCCCGGATGAAAAACTGTTTTTT. The chain links TRBV10-3 to TRBJ1-4; D is undetermined. The CDR3 is made up of 13 amino acids. Per the germline V gene, CDR1 is ENHRY and CDR2 is SYGVKD. The germline V and J ends were trimmed by 0 bases and 6 bases, with 5 bases remaining between them.

This clone was seen a few times. V is TRBV18 and J is TRBJ1-2; D is uncertain. This CDR3 comprises 16 residues. V shed 4 bases and J shed 4 bases, with 19 bases lying between them. Germline V gene data show CDR1 as KGHSH and CDR2 as LQKENI. The CDR3 DNA reads as TGTGCCAGCTCACATGGTGGGGATACGGGAAGCTATGGCTACACCTTC. Its translation: CASSHGGDTGSYGYTF.

J is TRBJ1-2 and V is TRBV27; D gene unclear. The germline V gene encodes CDR1 MNHEY and CDR2 SMNVEV (reference sequence). The CDR3 length is 14 residues. Trimming removed 2 bases at V and 4 bases at J, with 11 bases between. CDR3 in DNA: TGTGCCAGCAGTTTAAGGCCGGGAATCTATGGCTACACCTTC. This encodes CASSLRPGIYGYTF.

The V call is TRBV13, the J call TRBJ2-2; TRBD2 agrees at 12 bases. The junction had 6 bases not matched to a gene; V was cut back by 5 bases and J by 5 bases. Germline V lookup: CDR1 PRHDT, CDR2 FYEKMQ (reference sequence). CDR3 length equals 16 residues. Here the CDR3 DNA reads TGTGCCAGCAGCCCCCGGACTAGCGGGGTTACCGGGGAGCTGTTTTTT. Its translation: CASSPRTSGVTGELFF.

The V and J genes are TRBV7-6 and TRBJ2-1; TRBD2 agrees at 8 bases. This CDR3 is 15 amino acids long. Losses at the gene ends were 5 bases for V and 7 bases for J; bases not matched to a gene: 10. Germline CDR1 reads SGHVS; CDR2 reads FNYEAQ. CDR3 sequence: CASSRAGAGMNEQFF. The CDR3 nucleotides are TGTGCCAGCAGCCGAGCGGGGGCGGGTATGAATGAGCAGTTCTTC.

The CDR3, as DNA: TGTGCCAGCAGCCCCCGGGAGTTAGTCGCTGGAAACACCATATATTTT. Amino acid sequence: CASSPRELVAGNTIYF. This chain uses TRBV7-9 with TRBJ1-3; unclear D gene. The germline gives CDR1 SEHNR, CDR2 FQNEAQ (reference sequence). V was shortened by 5 bases and J by 2 bases, with 16 bases between the two germline ends. CDR3 size: 16 residues.